The 26 T cell receptor beta chains below all came from one sample that was sequenced in a study of T cells in Graves' hyperthyroidism and ophthalmopathy. Regions amplified from RNA transcripts were the TCR beta CDR3 regions. Initially, a first-round RT-PCR of the TCR CDR3 employed the HTBI primer set. TCRdb re-called the multiplex PCR reads through MiXCR, storing one row per CDR3 protein. Of fewer than 300,000 distinct CDR3 sequences in the sample, approximately 26% were seen once. The sample consisted of blood. The receptors stem from a man aged 40-50 years with Graves' hyperthyroidism that later progressed to Graves' ophthalmopathy.

This clonotype occurred many times. The V gene is TRBV6-5, the J gene TRBJ2-7, with D maybe TRBD2 (6 bases). The V gene's germline CDR1 is MNHEY and CDR2 SVGAGI. With 7 bases removed from V and 5 bases from J, the gap between germline ends came to 18 bases. The CDR3 is 14 residues long. The CDR3: CASTLGGGVDEQYF. The CDR3 DNA reads TGTGCCAGCACCCTGGGAGGAGGGGTCGACGAGCAGTACTTC.

The chain links TRBV6-2 or TRBV6-3 to TRBJ1-1; D call uncertain. The CDR3 spans 15 residues. Trimming cost V 0 bases and J 0 bases, with 8 bases left between them. CDR1 and CDR2 from the germline V gene are MNHEY and SVGEGT. CDR3 sequence reads: CASSYSVGMNTEAFF. The CDR3, as DNA: TGTGCCAGCAGTTACTCTGTAGGAATGAACACTGAAGCTTTCTTT.

This clonotype appeared many times. The chain recombines TRBV30 with TRBJ1-2, with D possibly TRBD1 on 6 matching bases. The V and J ends lost 2 bases and 0 bases respectively, with 10 bases between them. Germline V gene lookup returns CDR1 GTSNPN and CDR2 SVGIG (reference sequence). CDR3 length: 14 amino acids. The CDR3 region has the DNA TGTGCCTGGAGTTGGGACACCCCTAACTATGGCTACACCTTC. Translating it yields CAWSWDTPNYGYTF.

This clonotype was seen ten or more times. V and J are TRBV6-1 and TRBJ1-1; no clear D gene. The germline gives CDR1 MNHNS, CDR2 SASEGT. The CDR3 contains 13 residues. V was cut by 2 bases and J by 5 bases, with 9 bases left in between. DNA of the CDR3: TGTGCCAGCAGTGAAATTACGGAAACTGAAGCTTTCTTT. Encoded protein: CASSEITETEAFF.

This clonotype has a count of ten or more. The rearrangement joins TRBV11-2 to TRBJ1-1; D gene ambiguous. The CDR3 length is 13 residues. The V end lost 4 bases, the J end lost 6 bases, and 12 bases lay between the germline ends. Germline CDR1 reads SGHAT; CDR2 reads FQNNGV. Here the CDR3 DNA reads TGTGCCAGCAGCTACCGGTATCGCGCTGAAGCTTTCTTT. Encoded protein: CASSYRYRAEAFF.

This clonotype occurred a few times. The rearrangement links TRBV3-1 to TRBJ2-7; D perhaps matches TRBD1 (6 bases). Germline CDR1 and CDR2: LGHDT and YNNKEL (reference sequence). Trimming pared 4 bases from V and 5 bases from J, leaving 15 bases between. The CDR3 totals 14 residues. The CDR3 spells CASSPSGTTNEQYF. As DNA, the CDR3 is TGTGCCAGCAGCCCCTCCGGGACAACGAACGAGCAGTACTTC.

In its sample, this clonotype was seen many times. The V and J genes are TRBV19 and TRBJ2-7, with TRBD1 matching 10 bases. Looked up from germline, CDR1 is LNHDA and CDR2 is SQIVND (reference sequence). The CDR3 is 15 amino acids. V gave up 6 bases and J gave up 4 bases; unmatched junction bases: 9. Here the CDR3 DNA reads TGTGCCAGTAGCAGCGACAGGGGGCACCGGTACGAGCAGTACTTC. It yields the protein CASSSDRGHRYEQYF.

In its sample, this clonotype was seen a few times. A junction boundary mismatches the germline segment, possibly from a read error. The chain recombines TRBV18 with TRBJ2-2, with D maybe TRBD2 (5 bases). Germline assignment: CDR1 KGHSH and CDR2 LQKENI. This CDR3 contains 16 residues. The CDR3 coding sequence is TGTGCTAGCTCACCTCGTACTAGTAAGGCGGCCGGGGAGCTGTTTTTT. Its translation: CASSPRTSKAAGELFF.

This clonotype has at least ten counts. This chain connects TRBV11-2 to TRBJ2-7; 9 bases are shared with TRBD2. There are 14 residues in the CDR3. Germline V lookup: CDR1 SGHAT, CDR2 FQNNGV. The ends lost 3 bases at V and 3 bases at J; junction bases unmatched: 3. Here the CDR3 DNA reads TGTGCCAGCAGCTTCTCGACTAGCGGCTACGAGCAGTACTTC. Protein product: CASSFSTSGYEQYF.

This clonotype came up many times. The J gene is TRBJ1-2, the V gene TRBV19; D uncertain. Trimming cost V 3 bases and J 0 bases, with 11 bases left between them. CDR1 and CDR2 (germline): LNHDA, SQIVND (reference sequence). The CDR3 extends over 15 amino acids. The CDR3 region is CASSIGRGSNYGYTF. CDR3 nucleotides: TGTGCCAGTAGTATTGGGCGGGGTTCTAACTATGGCTACACCTTC.

The V call is TRBV5-1, the J call TRBJ2-5, with 7 bases that match TRBD1. Trimming at V came to 4 bases and at J to 5 bases, leaving 8 bases not matched to a gene. Germline lookup yields CDR1 SGHRS and CDR2 YFSETQ. This CDR3 is built from 14 residues. CDR3 DNA sequence: TGCGCCAGCAGCACTGGCGCCAGGGGGGAGACCCAGTACTTC. This translates into CASSTGARGETQYF.

This clonotype was counted ten times or more. The rearrangement joins TRBV7-2 to TRBJ2-7; D is undetermined. This CDR3 has 14 amino acids. CDR1 is SGHTA, CDR2 FQGNSA, per germline. V was clipped by 4 bases and J by 2 bases, with 12 bases between them. The CDR3 DNA reads TGTGCCAGCAGCTACGGCTCCTCGGCCTACGAGCAGTACTTC. Translating it yields CASSYGSSAYEQYF.

In its sample, this clonotype was seen many times. The J gene is TRBJ1-2, the V gene TRBV20-1, with D unresolved. V gave up 7 bases and J gave up 6 bases, with 12 bases separating them. Germline lookup yields CDR1 DFQATT and CDR2 SNEGSKA (reference sequence). The CDR3 has 11 amino acids. CDR3 nucleotide sequence: TGCAGTGTCGTGGGGTTTGATGGCTACACCTTC. Protein sequence: CSVVGFDGYTF.

This clonotype was seen a few times. The rearrangement links TRBV12-3 or TRBV12-4 to TRBJ2-5, with 7 bases matching TRBD1. Trimming removed 5 bases from V and 1 base from J; junction bases left unmatched: 4. The CDR3 contains 14 residues. CDR3 sequence reads: CASSTDRAQETQYF. The CDR3, as DNA: TGTGCCAGCAGTACCGACAGGGCCCAAGAGACCCAGTACTTC.

Ten or more counts support this clonotype. This chain joins TRBV7-8 and TRBJ2-3, with TRBD2 matching over 13 bases. This CDR3 has 17 residues. Germline V CDR1 and CDR2: SGHVS, FQNEAQ. V shed 5 bases and J 7 bases; nucleotides not matched to a gene: 12. The CDR3, as DNA: TGTGCCAGCAGCCGGGGGGGCACTAGCGGGAGGGTAAATACGCAGTATTTT. Protein sequence: CASSRGGTSGRVNTQYF.

The V gene is TRBV19, the J gene TRBJ2-5; D ambiguous. V was cut by 5 bases and J by 4 bases, with 11 bases left in between. Per the germline V gene, CDR1 is LNHDA and CDR2 is SQIVND (reference sequence). The CDR3 runs 13 residues. The CDR3 nucleotides are TGTGCCAGTAGTGCCGACGGGTCAGAGACCCAGTACTTC. Its protein product is CASSADGSETQYF.

There are many counts of this clonotype. This chain connects TRBV27 to TRBJ2-5, with TRBD1 matching 7 bases. CDR3 length: 14 residues. Losses at the gene ends were 5 bases for V and 10 bases for J; bases not matched to a gene: 13. Germline CDR1 is MNHEY and CDR2 is SMNVEV (reference sequence). As DNA, the CDR3 is TGTGCCAGCAGTCCCTGGACAGGCGAGGGAATCCAGTACTTC. Its protein product is CASSPWTGEGIQYF.

The chain recombines TRBV28 with TRBJ2-5; D is possibly TRBD1 (8 bases). This CDR3 has 17 residues. With 5 bases removed from V and 5 bases from J, the gap between germline ends came to 24 bases. CDR1 and CDR2 from the germline V gene are MDHEN and SYDVKM. DNA for the CDR3: TGTGCCAGCAGTAAACCACAGGGGGGAGGGTTCGGTGAGACCCAGTACTTC. Translation gives CASSKPQGGGFGETQYF.

This clonotype was observed many times. The chain has TRBV25-1 and TRBJ2-7, with D uncertain. The CDR3 is made up of 13 amino acids. Trimming stripped 0 bases from V and 5 bases from J, with 8 bases between. The germline gives CDR1 MGHDK, CDR2 SYGVNS. CDR3 protein: CASSEYADHEQYF. CDR3 nucleotide sequence: TGTGCCAGCAGTGAATATGCGGACCACGAGCAGTACTTC.

This clonotype was seen repeatedly, ten times or more. The chain links TRBV6-5 to TRBJ2-5; the match to TRBD2 covers 8 bases. Germline V CDR1 and CDR2: MNHEY, SVGAGI. The CDR3 is made up of 16 amino acids. The junction had 7 bases not matched to a gene; V was cut back by 4 bases and J by 0 bases. The chain's CDR3 is CASSSRASGYQETQYF. The DNA of the CDR3 is TGTGCCAGCAGTTCAAGGGCTAGCGGGTACCAAGAGACCCAGTACTTC.

For this clonotype: A read error may be the cause here, since a much bigger clone is one base away. The chain has TRBV4-1 and TRBJ2-7; TRBD1 matches at 9 bases. The CDR3 has 13 residues. Germline-derived CDR1 and CDR2 are MGHRA and YSYEKL. DNA for the CDR3: TGCGCCATCGCGACAGGGGGGGCCTACGAGCGGTACTTC. Its protein is CAIATGGAYERYF.

This clonotype was seen repeatedly, ten times or more. The chain is built from TRBV28 and TRBJ1-5; D is ambiguous. V was pared by 8 bases and J by 2 bases, with 7 bases between. Germline V gene data show CDR1 as MDHEN and CDR2 as SYDVKM. The CDR3 has 12 residues. CDR3 DNA sequence: TGTGCCAGCTTAGCCCGCAATCAGCCCCAGCATTTT. Encoded protein: CASLARNQPQHF.

This clonotype was observed a handful of times. This chain uses TRBV6-1 with TRBJ2-7; D possibly matches TRBD1 or TRBD2 (5 bases each). Germline CDR1 MNHNS, CDR2 SASEGT. The V end was cut by 4 bases, the J end by 2 bases, with 12 bases between. CDR3 length equals 14 residues. The CDR3 reads CASSVSRGPYEQYF. DNA for the CDR3: TGTGCCAGCAGTGTTAGTAGGGGACCCTACGAGCAGTACTTC.

This clonotype occurred many times. J is TRBJ2-7 and V is TRBV4-1, with D tentatively TRBD1 or TRBD2 (5 bases each). Per germline, CDR1 MGHRA and CDR2 YSYEKL. The CDR3 extends over 17 amino acids. The V gene lost 1 base and the J gene lost 4 bases, with 20 bases spanning the gap. CDR3 nucleotides: TGCGCCAGCAGCCAAGGGCTTCCCCGGGACGAATTTTACGAGCAGTACTTC. This encodes CASSQGLPRDEFYEQYF.

This clonotype was detected ten times or more. The genes are TRBV20-1 and TRBJ1-3, with D possibly being TRBD1 (6 bases). Germline loops: CDR1 DFQATT, CDR2 SNEGSKA (reference sequence). The CDR3 totals 14 residues. Trimming cost V 2 bases and J 2 bases, with 10 bases left between them. The CDR3 sequence: CSARSHRAGNTIYF. The CDR3 region has the DNA TGCAGTGCTAGATCCCACAGGGCTGGAAACACCATATATTTT.

This clonotype appeared many times. The chain links TRBV9 to TRBJ2-5, with TRBD1 identical over 10 bases. The CDR3 is 15 amino acids. Germline CDR1 reads SGDLS; CDR2 reads YYNGEE. With V trimmed by 0 bases and J by 4 bases, 3 bases remained unmatched. This chain's CDR3 is CASSVARTGGETQYF. The CDR3 DNA reads TGTGCCAGCAGCGTAGCGAGGACAGGGGGAGAGACCCAGTACTTC.